Shown below are 20 T cell receptor beta chains from a single sample sequenced in a study of blood T cell repertoires in COVID-19. Repertoires were generated with immunoSEQ multiplex PCR, while TCRdb's copy carries only in-frame clones and drops some. The sample lists 200,000 to 250,000 clones; around 80% were seen once. Sequencing was carried out using PBMCs or T cells enriched from blood (not recorded which). The receptors derive from a man aged 25 to 40 with acute COVID-19.

The genes are TRBV9 and TRBJ2-4; a weak D match, TRBD1 (5 bases). The CDR3 extends over 13 amino acids. V lost 3 bases, J lost 7 bases, and 11 bases lay in between. Germline loops: CDR1 SGDLS, CDR2 YYNGEE. CDR3 bases: TGTGCCAGCAGCGGGGGCGGCCATAACATTCAGTACTTC. Translated, it gives CASSGGGHNIQYF.

The V call is TRBV2, the J call TRBJ1-3, with 7 bases that match TRBD1. This CDR3 has 13 amino acids. V lost 7 bases, J lost 2 bases, and 2 bases stayed unmatched. Germline V gene data show CDR1 as SNHLY and CDR2 as FYNNEI. Here the CDR3 reads CASKTGPGNTIYF. CDR3 coding DNA: TGTGCCAGCAAGACAGGGCCTGGAAACACCATATATTTT.

The V gene is TRBV4-2, the J gene TRBJ2-2; 7 positions agree with TRBD1. The CDR3 extends over 15 amino acids. Losses at the gene ends were 4 bases for V and 3 bases for J; bases not matched to a gene: 5. The germline CDR1 and CDR2 sequences are LGHNA and YNFKEQ. The CDR3, as DNA: TGTGCCAGCAGCCCCGGGACAGCAGACACCGGGGAGCTGTTTTTT. This translates into CASSPGTADTGELFF.

The J gene is TRBJ1-1, the V gene TRBV19; D uncertain. V dropped 5 bases and J dropped 7 bases, with 11 bases sitting between them. CDR1 is LNHDA and CDR2 is SQIVND in the germline V gene (reference sequence). The CDR3 is 12 amino acids. Written as DNA, the CDR3 is TGTGCCAGTAGTTTTTTGGCAAATGAAGCTTTCTTT. This translates into CASSFLANEAFF. The full variable domain, with the rest looked up from reference TRBV19 and TRBJ1-1, is DGGITQSPKYLFRKEGQNVTLSCEQNLNHDAMYWYRQDPGQGLRLIYYSQIVNDFQKGDIAEGYSVSREKKESFPLTVTSAQKNPTAFYLCASSFLANEAFFGQGTRLTVV.

This clone occurred a few times. The chain uses TRBV9 and TRBJ1-1; perhaps TRBD1 as D (6 bases). Trimming left V 4 bases short and J 0 bases short, with 10 bases between. CDR3 length equals 14 residues. Germline values: CDR1 SGDLS, CDR2 YYNGEE. The DNA of the CDR3 is TGTGCCAGCAGCTTAACAGGGATGAACACTGAAGCTTTCTTT. This encodes CASSLTGMNTEAFF. The full variable domain, in which reference TRBV9 and TRBJ1-1 provide the parts outside the CDR3, is DSGVTQTPKHLITATGQRVTLRCSPRSGDLSVYWYQQSLDQGLQFLIQYYNGEERAKGNILERFSAQQFPDLHSELNLSSLELGDSALYFCASSLTGMNTEAFFGQGTRLTVV.

The chain carries TRBV4-1 and TRBJ1-6, with 8 bases fitting TRBD1. With V trimmed by 1 base and J by 4 bases, 6 bases remained unmatched. The germline CDR1 and CDR2 sequences are MGHRA and YSYEKL. This CDR3 contains 17 residues. CDR3 sequence (DNA): TGCGCCAGCAGCCAAGTAGGCGACAGGGGTTATAATTCACCCCTCCACTTT. Its translation is CASSQVGDRGYNSPLHF.

This chain's CDR3 is CATAGGVTDTQYF. CDR3 nucleotide sequence: TGTGCCACTGCGGGGGGGGTCACAGATACGCAGTATTTT. V is TRBV19 and J is TRBJ2-3; 9 nucleotides match TRBD2. With V trimmed by 10 bases and J by 2 bases, 4 bases remained unmatched. Per the germline V gene, CDR1 is LNHDA and CDR2 is SQIVND (reference sequence). The CDR3 has 13 residues.

The genes are TRBV5-6 and TRBJ2-2; a possible D gene is TRBD1 (5 bases). V lost 4 bases, J lost 6 bases, and 10 bases lay in between. Germline V gene data show CDR1 as SGHDT and CDR2 as YYEEEE. CDR3 length equals 13 residues. CDR3 sequence: CASSLQGSGELFF. CDR3 sequence (DNA): TGTGCCAGCAGCCTCCAGGGATCCGGGGAGCTGTTTTTT.

This chain uses TRBV28 with TRBJ2-7, with D perhaps TRBD1 (6 bases). The ends were cut back, 10 bases at V and 7 bases at J, with 20 bases in the middle. CDR1 MDHEN and CDR2 SYDVKM come from the germline V gene. CDR3 size: 13 residues. The CDR3 DNA sequence: TGTGCCACCTCACAGGGTATCTTGTGGGAGCAGTACTTC. Its translation: CATSQGILWEQYF.

This clone was detected only a few times. The V call is TRBV19, the J call TRBJ1-5; the match to TRBD1 covers 12 bases. In germline, CDR1 is LNHDA, CDR2 SQIVND (reference sequence). J lost 2 bases, V lost 5 bases, and 7 bases had no gene match. The CDR3 is made up of 17 amino acids. CDR3 nucleotide sequence: TGTGCCAGTAGTGTCTACGGGACAGGGGGCCGCAATCAGCCCCAGCATTTT. Encoded protein: CASSVYGTGGRNQPQHF.

The CDR3 reads CASSLSGQAYNEQFF. The CDR3 nucleotides are TGCGCCAGCAGCTTGTCGGGACAGGCCTACAATGAGCAGTTCTTC. V is TRBV5-1 and J is TRBJ2-1; TRBD1 matches 8 bases. After removal of 1 base from V and 2 bases from J, the junction contained 2 bases not matched to a gene. CDR1 and CDR2 from the germline V gene are SGHRS and YFSETQ. The CDR3 runs 15 residues.

This CDR3 is CASVRQTNEKLFF. Written as DNA, the CDR3 is TGTGCCAGCGTAAGACAGACTAATGAAAAACTGTTTTTT. The chain recombines TRBV5-4 with TRBJ1-4; a weak D match, TRBD1 (5 bases). CDR1 is SGHNT, CDR2 YYREEE, per germline (reference sequence). The CDR3 runs to 13 residues. V was cut by 7 bases and J by 2 bases, with 9 bases left in between. Variable domain in full (rest from reference TRBV5-4 and TRBJ1-4): ETGVTQSPTHLIKTRGQQVTLRCSSQSGHNTVSWYQQALGQGPQFIFQYYREEENGRGNFPPRFSGLQFPNYSSELNVNALELDDSALYLCASVRQTNEKLFFGSGTQLSVL.

This chain connects TRBV5-1 to TRBJ1-5; possible D gene TRBD1, 6 bases. This CDR3 contains 15 residues. The germline V gene encodes CDR1 SGHRS and CDR2 YFSETQ. Trimming removed 4 bases from V and 9 bases from J, with 20 bases in between. CDR3 DNA sequence: TGCGCCAGCAGCCCTGGGGGAACAGGGAAGAGGCCCCAGCATTTT. Its protein product is CASSPGGTGKRPQHF. Using reference TRBV5-1 and TRBJ1-5 for the parts outside the CDR3, the full variable domain is KAGVTQTPRYLIKTRGQQVTLSCSPISGHRSVSWYQQTPGQGLQFLFEYFSETQRNKGNFPGRFSGRQFSNSRSEMNVSTLELGDSALYLCASSPGGTGKRPQHFGDGTRLSIL.

V and J are TRBV6-5 and TRBJ1-1, with D uncertain. The germline V gene has CDR1 MNHEY and CDR2 SVGAGI. There are 14 residues in the CDR3. The germline V and J ends were trimmed by 1 base and 1 base, with 7 bases remaining between them. The CDR3 DNA follows: TGTGCCAGCAGTTACTTAGAGGGGAACACTGAAGCTTTCTTT. Protein sequence: CASSYLEGNTEAFF.

In DNA form, the CDR3 reads TGTGCCAGCTCCCGGACGGGACAGGGACTCTTGGGATTTACTAGGATGAACACTGAAGCTTTCTTT. As protein: CASSRTGQGLLGFTRMNTEAFF. This chain connects TRBV18 to TRBJ1-1; TRBD1 matches 9 bases. Germline trimming cut 6 bases from V and 0 bases from J; bases unmatched to any gene: 26. The CDR3 loop spans 22 amino acids. Germline CDR1 and CDR2: KGHSH and LQKENI. The whole variable domain, remainder taken from reference TRBV18 and TRBJ1-1, is NAGVMQNPRHLVRRRGQEARLRCSPMKGHSHVYWYRQLPEEGLKFMVYLQKENIIDESGMPKERFSAEFPKEGPSILRIQQVVRGDSAAYFCASSRTGQGLLGFTRMNTEAFFGQGTRLTVV.

This sequence joins TRBV9 and TRBJ1-2; 8 bases agree with TRBD1. V shed 3 bases and J 12 bases; nucleotides not matched to a gene: 10. CDR3 length: 13 amino acids. Germline V gene data show CDR1 as SGDLS and CDR2 as YYNGEE. The CDR3 bases are TGTGCCAGCAGCGAGGCAGGGGGCAAAGGCGACACCTTC. This sequence encodes CASSEAGGKGDTF.

This clone came up once. The chain carries TRBV5-1 and TRBJ2-5, with TRBD2 identical over 9 bases. Germline CDR1 SGHRS, CDR2 YFSETQ. This CDR3 comprises 17 residues. V lost 1 base and J lost 4; bases outside the gene matches: 11. The CDR3 loop is CASSLSRAGGTIETQYF. The CDR3 region has the DNA TGCGCCAGCAGCTTGTCCCGGGCGGGGGGGACTATAGAGACCCAGTACTTC.

This clone was seen just once. This chain connects TRBV5-1 to TRBJ1-4; D not certain. The CDR3 is 15 residues long. The germline V and J ends were trimmed by 0 bases and 5 bases, with 11 bases remaining between them. Per the germline V gene, CDR1 is SGHRS and CDR2 is YFSETQ. CDR3 DNA sequence: TGCGCCAGCAGCTTGGTTACGCCAGCGAATGAAAAACTGTTTTTT. Its translation: CASSLVTPANEKLFF.

J is TRBJ2-1 and V is TRBV19, with D possibly TRBD1 on 5 matching bases. Trimming left V 5 bases short and J 2 bases short, with 13 bases between. The V gene's germline CDR1 is LNHDA and CDR2 SQIVND (reference sequence). The CDR3 totals 15 residues. The CDR3 sequence: CASSQGRLTYNEQFF. The CDR3 DNA reads as TGTGCCAGTAGTCAGGGAAGGCTGACCTACAATGAGCAGTTCTTC.

This chain uses TRBV6-5 with TRBJ2-7, with 8 positions matching TRBD1. CDR3 size: 14 residues. The V segment lost 7 bases and the J segment 3 bases; nucleotides outside the gene matches: 8. Per the germline V gene, CDR1 is MNHEY and CDR2 is SVGAGI. The CDR3 spells CASTIRQGLYEQYF. CDR3 in DNA: TGTGCCAGCACCATCCGACAGGGGCTCTACGAGCAGTACTTC.